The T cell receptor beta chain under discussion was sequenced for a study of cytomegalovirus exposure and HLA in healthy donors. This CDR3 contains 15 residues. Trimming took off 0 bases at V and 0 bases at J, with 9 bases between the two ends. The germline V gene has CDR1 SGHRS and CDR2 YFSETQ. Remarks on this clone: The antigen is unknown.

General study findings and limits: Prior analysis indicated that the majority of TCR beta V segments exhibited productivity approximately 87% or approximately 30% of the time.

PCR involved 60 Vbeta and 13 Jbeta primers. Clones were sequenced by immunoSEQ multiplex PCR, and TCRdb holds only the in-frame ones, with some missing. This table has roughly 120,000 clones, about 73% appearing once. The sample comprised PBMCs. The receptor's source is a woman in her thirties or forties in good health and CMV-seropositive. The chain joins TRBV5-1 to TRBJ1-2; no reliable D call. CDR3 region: CASSLAAGSNYGYTF. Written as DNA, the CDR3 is TGCGCCAGCAGCTTGGCCGCCGGGTCTAACTATGGCTACACCTTC.